This T cell receptor (beta chain) was recovered during a study of shared clonotypes between healthy human individuals. This clone was recorded once. As yet, its antigen is unknown. Negatively enriched CD4+ T cells were divided by CD45RA into naive and memory. Deep was the level used in running the assay. Using 200 ng DNA, approximately 27,000 T cell genomes, the sorted-subset replicate PCRs were run. This table comes from immunoSEQ multiplex PCR, and its TCRdb copy is limited to in-frame clones, with some not included. This sample has 2 million to 2.5 million clones, with almost 96% found just once. Study-level points and caveats: Limited genetic and exposure-history diversity came from having few donors.

The germline V gene has CDR1 SGHRS and CDR2 YFSETQ. The junction had 4 bases not matched to a gene; V was cut back by 5 bases and J by 0 bases. This CDR3 is built from 15 residues. The V gene is TRBV5-1, the J gene TRBJ2-3, with TRBD2 matching 9 bases. The TCR comes from a young man in good health. Source material: naive CD4+ T cells sorted from blood. The sample's subset: CD45RA+ positively selected. CDR3 nucleotide sequence: TGCGCCAGCAGGGTTAGCGGGGGTAGCACAGATACGCAGTATTTT. This sequence encodes CASRVSGGSTDTQYF.